Reported below is one T cell receptor beta chain. Its antigen remains unidentified. This sample was taken from a study of T cell repertoires in cytomegalovirus infection. At the level of the study: In the study, CMV epitopes included recently identified HLA-C-restricted and well-studied HLA-B-restricted ones. Public TCR beta signatures marked donors with CMV infection and the matching HLA.

Study results and caveats: CMV-specific TCR beta clonotypes restricted by HLA-C dominated the ex vivo response.

Germline V CDR1 and CDR2: MDHEN, SYDVKM. CDR3 length equals 17 residues. With 3 bases clipped from V and 1 base from J, the junction kept 7 bases outside the gene matches. TCRdb called the reads again in MiXCR, with one record for every CDR3 protein. This table holds roughly 280,000 distinct CDR3 sequences, roughly 21% found once. This sample comprised cultured PBMCs, obtained from culture after CMV antigen stimulation. V and J are TRBV28 and TRBJ2-1; 9 positions agree with TRBD2. This TCR derives from a human donor in good health (CMV status not recorded). Some clones in this sample may be carry-over from other donors' samples. CDR3 sequence: CASSFSSGSLSYNEQFF. The CDR3 coding sequence is TGTGCCAGCAGTTTCAGTAGCGGGAGTTTATCCTACAATGAGCAGTTCTTC.